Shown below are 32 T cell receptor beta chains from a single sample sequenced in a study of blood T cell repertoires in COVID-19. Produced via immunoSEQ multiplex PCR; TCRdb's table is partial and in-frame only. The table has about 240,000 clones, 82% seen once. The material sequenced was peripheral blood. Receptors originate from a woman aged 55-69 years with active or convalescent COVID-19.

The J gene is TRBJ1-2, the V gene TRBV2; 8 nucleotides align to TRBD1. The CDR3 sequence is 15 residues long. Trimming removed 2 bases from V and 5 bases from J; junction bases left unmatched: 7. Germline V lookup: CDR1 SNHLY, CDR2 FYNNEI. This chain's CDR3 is CASSERVGQGYGYTF. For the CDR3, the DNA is TGTGCCAGCAGTGAAAGGGTCGGACAGGGATATGGCTACACCTTC.

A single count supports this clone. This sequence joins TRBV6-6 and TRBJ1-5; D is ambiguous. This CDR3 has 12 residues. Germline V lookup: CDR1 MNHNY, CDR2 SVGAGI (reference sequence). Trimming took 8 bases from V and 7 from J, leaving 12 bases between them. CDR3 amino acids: CASRGSVQPQHF. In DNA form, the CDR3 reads TGTGCCAGCCGGGGTTCCGTCCAGCCCCAGCATTTT.

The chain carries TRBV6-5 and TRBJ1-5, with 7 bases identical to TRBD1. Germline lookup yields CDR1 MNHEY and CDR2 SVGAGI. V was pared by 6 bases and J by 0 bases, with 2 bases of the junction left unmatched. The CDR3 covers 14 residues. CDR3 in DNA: TGTGCCAGCAGAGGGACAGTTAGCAATCAGCCCCAGCATTTT. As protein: CASRGTVSNQPQHF.

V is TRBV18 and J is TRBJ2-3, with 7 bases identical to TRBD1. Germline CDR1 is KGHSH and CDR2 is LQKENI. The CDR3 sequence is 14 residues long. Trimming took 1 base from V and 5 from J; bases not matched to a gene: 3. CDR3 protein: CASSPQGAQDTQYF. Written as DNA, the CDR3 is TGTGCCAGCTCACCACAGGGGGCACAAGATACGCAGTATTTT. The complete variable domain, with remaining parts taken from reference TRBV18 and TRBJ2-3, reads NAGVMQNPRHLVRRRGQEARLRCSPMKGHSHVYWYRQLPEEGLKFMVYLQKENIIDESGMPKERFSAEFPKEGPSILRIQQVVRGDSAAYFCASSPQGAQDTQYFGPGTRLTVL.

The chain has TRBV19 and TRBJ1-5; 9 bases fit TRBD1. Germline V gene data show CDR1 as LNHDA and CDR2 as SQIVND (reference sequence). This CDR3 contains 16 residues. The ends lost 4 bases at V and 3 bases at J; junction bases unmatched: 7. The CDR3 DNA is TGTGCCAGTAGTAAACCGACAGGGGGGTACAATCAGCCCCAGCATTTT. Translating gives CASSKPTGGYNQPQHF.

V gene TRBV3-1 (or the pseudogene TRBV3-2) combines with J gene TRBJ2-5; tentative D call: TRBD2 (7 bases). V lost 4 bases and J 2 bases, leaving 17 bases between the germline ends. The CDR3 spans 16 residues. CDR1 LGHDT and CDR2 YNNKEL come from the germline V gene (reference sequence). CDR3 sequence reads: CASSPKGGGLQETQYF. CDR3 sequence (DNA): TGTGCCAGCAGCCCCAAAGGGGGGGGGCTACAAGAGACCCAGTACTTC.

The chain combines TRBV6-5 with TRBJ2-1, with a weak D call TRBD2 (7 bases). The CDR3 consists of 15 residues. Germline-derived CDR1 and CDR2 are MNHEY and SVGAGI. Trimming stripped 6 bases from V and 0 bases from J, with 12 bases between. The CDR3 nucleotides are TGTGCCAGCAGCCGAGGGGGGGGCTCCTACAATGAGCAGTTCTTC. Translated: CASSRGGGSYNEQFF.

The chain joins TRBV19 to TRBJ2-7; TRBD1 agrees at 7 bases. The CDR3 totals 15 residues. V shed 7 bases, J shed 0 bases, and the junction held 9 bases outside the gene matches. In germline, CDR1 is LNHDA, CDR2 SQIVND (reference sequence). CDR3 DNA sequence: TGTGCCAGTAAAATACAGGGGAAAAGCTCCTACGAGCAGTACTTC. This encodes CASKIQGKSSYEQYF.

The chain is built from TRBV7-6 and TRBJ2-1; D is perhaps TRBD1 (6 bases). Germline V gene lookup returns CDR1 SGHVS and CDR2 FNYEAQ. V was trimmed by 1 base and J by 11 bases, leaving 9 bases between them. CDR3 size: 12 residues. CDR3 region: CASSLDRDKQFF. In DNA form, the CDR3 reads TGTGCCAGCAGCTTAGACAGGGATAAGCAGTTCTTC.

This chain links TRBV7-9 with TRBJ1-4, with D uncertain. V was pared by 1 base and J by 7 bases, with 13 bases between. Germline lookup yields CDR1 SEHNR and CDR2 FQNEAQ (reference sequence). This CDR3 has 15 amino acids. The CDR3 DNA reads TGTGCCAGCAGCTTAGGTGGGAGTTTTGGTGAAAAACTGTTTTTT. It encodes CASSLGGSFGEKLFF.

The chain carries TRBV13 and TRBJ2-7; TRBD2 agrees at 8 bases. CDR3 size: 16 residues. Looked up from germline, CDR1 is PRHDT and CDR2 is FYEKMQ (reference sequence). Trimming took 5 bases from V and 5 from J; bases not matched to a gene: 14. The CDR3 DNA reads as TGTGCCAGCAGCCTCTACCGGGGGGGGTCCGTCCACGAGCAGTACTTC. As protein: CASSLYRGGSVHEQYF.

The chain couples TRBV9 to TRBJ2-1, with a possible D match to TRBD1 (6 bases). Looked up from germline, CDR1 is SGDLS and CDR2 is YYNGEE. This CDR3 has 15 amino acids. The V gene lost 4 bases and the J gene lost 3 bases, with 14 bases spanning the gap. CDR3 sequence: CASSPFQGLYNEQFF. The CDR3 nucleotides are TGTGCCAGCAGCCCCTTCCAGGGGCTCTACAATGAGCAGTTCTTC.

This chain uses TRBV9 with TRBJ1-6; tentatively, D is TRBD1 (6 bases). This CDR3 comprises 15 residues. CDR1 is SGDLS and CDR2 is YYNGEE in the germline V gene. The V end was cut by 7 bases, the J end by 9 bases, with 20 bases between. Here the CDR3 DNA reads TGTGCCAGCTCTTTTAGTTCAGCGGGGGCTTCACCCCTCCACTTT. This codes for CASSFSSAGASPLHF.

The CDR3, as DNA: TGTGCCAGCAGTTGGACAGTCTCCTACGAGCAGTACTTC. Protein: CASSWTVSYEQYF. The rearrangement uses TRBV12-3 or TRBV12-4 and TRBJ2-7, with D maybe TRBD1 (6 bases). The CDR3 is made up of 13 amino acids. Trimming removed 4 bases from V and 0 bases from J, with 7 bases in between.

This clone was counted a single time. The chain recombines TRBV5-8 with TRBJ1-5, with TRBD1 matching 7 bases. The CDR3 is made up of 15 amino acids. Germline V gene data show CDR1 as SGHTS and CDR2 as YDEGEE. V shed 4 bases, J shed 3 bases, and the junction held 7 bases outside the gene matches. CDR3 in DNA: TGTGCCAGCAGCCTTCAGGGGGGTCCCAATCAGCCCCAGCATTTT. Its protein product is CASSLQGGPNQPQHF.

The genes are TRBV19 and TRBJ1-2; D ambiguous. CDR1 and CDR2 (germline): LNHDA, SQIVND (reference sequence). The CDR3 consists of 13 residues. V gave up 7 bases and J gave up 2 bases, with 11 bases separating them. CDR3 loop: CASTGRQNYGYTF. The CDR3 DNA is TGTGCCAGTACAGGAAGGCAGAACTATGGCTACACCTTC.

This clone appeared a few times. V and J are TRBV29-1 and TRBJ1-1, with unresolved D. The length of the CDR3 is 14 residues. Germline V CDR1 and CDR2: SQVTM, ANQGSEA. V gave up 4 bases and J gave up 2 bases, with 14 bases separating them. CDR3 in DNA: TGCAGCGTTGGGCCCTTAGCATTCAACACTGAAGCTTTCTTT. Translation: CSVGPLAFNTEAFF. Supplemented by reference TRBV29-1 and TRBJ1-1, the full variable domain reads SAVISQKPSRDICQRGTSLTIQCQVDSQVTMMFWYRQQPGQSLTLIATANQGSEATYESGFVIDKFPISRPNLTFSTLTVSNMSPEDSSIYLCSVGPLAFNTEAFFGQGTRLTVV.

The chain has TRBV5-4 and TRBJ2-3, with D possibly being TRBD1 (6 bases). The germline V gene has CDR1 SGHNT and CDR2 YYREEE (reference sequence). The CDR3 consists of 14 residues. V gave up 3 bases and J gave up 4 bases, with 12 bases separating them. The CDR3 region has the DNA TGTGCCAGCAGCTCTTACACAGGGTCAGATACGCAGTATTTT. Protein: CASSSYTGSDTQYF.

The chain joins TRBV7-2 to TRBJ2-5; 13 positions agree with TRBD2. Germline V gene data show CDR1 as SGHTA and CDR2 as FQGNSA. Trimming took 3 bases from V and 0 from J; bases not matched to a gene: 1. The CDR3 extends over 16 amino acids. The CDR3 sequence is CASSLTSGGYQETQYF. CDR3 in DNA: TGTGCCAGCAGCTTGACTAGCGGGGGGTACCAAGAGACCCAGTACTTC. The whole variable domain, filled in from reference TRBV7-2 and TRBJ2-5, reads GAGVSQSPSNKVTEKGKDVELRCDPISGHTALYWYRQSLGQGLEFLIYFQGNSAPDKSGLPSDRFSAERTGGSVSTLTIQRTQQEDSAVYLCASSLTSGGYQETQYFGPGTRLLVL.

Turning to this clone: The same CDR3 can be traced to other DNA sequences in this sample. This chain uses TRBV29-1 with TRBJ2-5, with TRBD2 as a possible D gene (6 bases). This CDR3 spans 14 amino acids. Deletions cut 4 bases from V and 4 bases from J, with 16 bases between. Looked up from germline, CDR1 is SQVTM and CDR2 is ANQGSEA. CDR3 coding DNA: TGCAGCGTTGTAGGGGCTGGGGGAGGAGAGACCCAGTACTTC. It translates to CSVVGAGGGETQYF.

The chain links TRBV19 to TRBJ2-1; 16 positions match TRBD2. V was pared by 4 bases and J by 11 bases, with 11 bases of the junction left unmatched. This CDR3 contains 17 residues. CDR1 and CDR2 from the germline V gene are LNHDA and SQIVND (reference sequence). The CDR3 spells CASSTGTSGGAGRKQFF. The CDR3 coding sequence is TGTGCCAGTAGTACCGGGACTAGCGGGGGGGCCGGTCGGAAGCAGTTCTTC.

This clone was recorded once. The CDR3 bases are TGCAGCGTTTCGTCTAACTATGGCTACACCTTC. Encoded protein: CSVSSNYGYTF. This chain joins TRBV29-1 and TRBJ1-2, with no clear D. The V end lost 5 bases, the J end lost 0 bases, and 4 bases lay between the germline ends. Per germline, CDR1 SQVTM and CDR2 ANQGSEA. CDR3 length: 11 amino acids.

CDR3 nucleotide sequence: TGTGCCAGCAGCTTGGTGACAGAGGAGTTCTTC. Residues: CASSLVTEEFF. V is TRBV5-6 and J is TRBJ2-1; D is possibly TRBD1 (5 bases). This CDR3 has 11 residues. V was pared by 0 bases and J by 14 bases, with 9 bases between. Germline CDR1 SGHDT, CDR2 YYEEEE.

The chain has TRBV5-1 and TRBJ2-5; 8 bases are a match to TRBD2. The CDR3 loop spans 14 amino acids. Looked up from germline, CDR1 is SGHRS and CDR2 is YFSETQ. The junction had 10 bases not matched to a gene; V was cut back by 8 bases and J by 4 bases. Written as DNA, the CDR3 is TGCGCCAGTCGTGAGGCGGGGGGAAGAGAGACCCAGTACTTC. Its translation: CASREAGGRETQYF.

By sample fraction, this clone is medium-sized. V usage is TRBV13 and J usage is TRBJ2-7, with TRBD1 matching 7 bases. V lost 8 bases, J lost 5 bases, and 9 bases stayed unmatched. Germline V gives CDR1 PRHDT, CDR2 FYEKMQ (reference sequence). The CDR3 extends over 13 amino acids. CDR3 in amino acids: CASAQGVKDEQYF. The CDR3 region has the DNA TGTGCCAGCGCCCAGGGGGTTAAGGACGAGCAGTACTTC.

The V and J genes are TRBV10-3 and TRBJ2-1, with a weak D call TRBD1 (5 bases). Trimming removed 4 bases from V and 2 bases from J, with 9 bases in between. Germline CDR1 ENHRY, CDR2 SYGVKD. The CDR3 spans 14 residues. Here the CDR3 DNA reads TGTGCCATCAGTGTTGAAGGGGCCTACAATGAGCAGTTCTTC. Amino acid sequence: CAISVEGAYNEQFF.

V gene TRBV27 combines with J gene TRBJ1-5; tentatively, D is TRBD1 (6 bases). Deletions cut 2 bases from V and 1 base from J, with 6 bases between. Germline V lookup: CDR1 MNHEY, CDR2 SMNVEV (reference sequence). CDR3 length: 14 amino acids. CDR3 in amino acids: CASSLQGSNQPQHF. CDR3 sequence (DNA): TGTGCCAGCAGTTTACAGGGGAGCAATCAGCCCCAGCATTTT.

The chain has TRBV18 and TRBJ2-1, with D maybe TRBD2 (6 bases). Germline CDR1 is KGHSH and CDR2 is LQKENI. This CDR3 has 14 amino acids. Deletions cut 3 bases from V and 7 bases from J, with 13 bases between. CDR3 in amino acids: CASSPGTGRNEQFF. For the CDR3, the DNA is TGTGCCAGCTCACCGGGGACTGGCAGAAATGAGCAGTTCTTC.

The CDR3 loop reads CASSPAGGLQETQYF. CDR3 nucleotides: TGCGCCAGCAGCCCAGCCGGGGGTCTGCAAGAGACCCAGTACTTC. V and J are TRBV4-1 and TRBJ2-5; possible D gene TRBD2, 6 bases. V shed 4 bases and J shed 2 bases, with 14 bases lying between them. Germline V gives CDR1 MGHRA, CDR2 YSYEKL. This CDR3 spans 15 amino acids.

DNA of the CDR3: TGTGCCAGCCGTGAACAGGGCCTTGACTCACCCCTCCACTTT. Protein product: CASREQGLDSPLHF. J is TRBJ1-6 and V is TRBV18, with D possibly TRBD1 on 6 matching bases. The germline CDR1 and CDR2 sequences are KGHSH and LQKENI. The V gene lost 8 bases and the J gene lost 10 bases, with 18 bases spanning the gap. The CDR3 contains 14 residues.

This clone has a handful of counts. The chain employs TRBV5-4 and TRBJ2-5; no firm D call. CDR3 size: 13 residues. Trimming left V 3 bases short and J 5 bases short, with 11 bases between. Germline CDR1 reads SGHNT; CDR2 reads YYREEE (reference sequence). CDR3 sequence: CASSSRYGETQYF. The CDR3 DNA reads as TGTGCCAGCAGCTCAAGATACGGGGAGACCCAGTACTTC.

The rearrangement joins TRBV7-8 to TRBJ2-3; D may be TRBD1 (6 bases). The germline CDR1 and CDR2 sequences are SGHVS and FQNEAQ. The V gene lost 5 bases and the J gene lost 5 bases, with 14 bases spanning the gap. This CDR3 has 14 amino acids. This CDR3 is CASSRTGSRDTQYF. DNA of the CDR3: TGTGCCAGCAGCCGTACAGGGTCACGAGATACGCAGTATTTT.